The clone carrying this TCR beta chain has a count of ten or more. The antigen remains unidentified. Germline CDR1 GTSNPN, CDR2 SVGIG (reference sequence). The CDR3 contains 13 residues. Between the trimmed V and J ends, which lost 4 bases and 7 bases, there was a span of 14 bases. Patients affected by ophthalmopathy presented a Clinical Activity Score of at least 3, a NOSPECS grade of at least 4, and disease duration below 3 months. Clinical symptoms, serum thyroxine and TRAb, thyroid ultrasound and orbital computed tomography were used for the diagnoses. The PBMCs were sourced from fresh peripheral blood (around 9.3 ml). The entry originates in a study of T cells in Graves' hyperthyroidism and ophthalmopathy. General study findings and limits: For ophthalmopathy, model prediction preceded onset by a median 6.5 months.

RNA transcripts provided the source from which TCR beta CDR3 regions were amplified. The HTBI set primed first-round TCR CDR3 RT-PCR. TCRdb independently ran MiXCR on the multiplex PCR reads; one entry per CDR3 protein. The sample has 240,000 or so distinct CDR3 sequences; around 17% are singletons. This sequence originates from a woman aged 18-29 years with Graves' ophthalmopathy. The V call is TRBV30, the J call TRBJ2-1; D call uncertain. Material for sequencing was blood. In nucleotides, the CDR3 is TGTGCCTGGAAAGGCTCCTCAAGGAATGAGCAGTTCTTC. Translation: CAWKGSSRNEQFF.